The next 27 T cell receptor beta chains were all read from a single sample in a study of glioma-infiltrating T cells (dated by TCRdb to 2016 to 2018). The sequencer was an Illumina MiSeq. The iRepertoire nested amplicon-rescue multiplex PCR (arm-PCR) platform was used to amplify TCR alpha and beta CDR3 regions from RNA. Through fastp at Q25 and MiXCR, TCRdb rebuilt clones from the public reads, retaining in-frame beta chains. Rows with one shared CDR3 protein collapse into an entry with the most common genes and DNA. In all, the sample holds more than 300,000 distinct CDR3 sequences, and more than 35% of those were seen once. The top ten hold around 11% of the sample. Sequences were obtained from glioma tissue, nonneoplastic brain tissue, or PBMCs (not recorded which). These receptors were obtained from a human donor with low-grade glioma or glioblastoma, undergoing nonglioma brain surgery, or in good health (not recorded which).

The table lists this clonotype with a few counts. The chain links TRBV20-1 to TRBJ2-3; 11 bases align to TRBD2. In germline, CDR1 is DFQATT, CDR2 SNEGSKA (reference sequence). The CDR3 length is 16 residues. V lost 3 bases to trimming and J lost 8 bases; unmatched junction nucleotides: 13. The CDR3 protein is CSASYRLAGWGGTQYF. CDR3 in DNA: TGCAGTGCTAGTTACAGACTAGCGGGATGGGGTGGTACGCAGTATTTT.

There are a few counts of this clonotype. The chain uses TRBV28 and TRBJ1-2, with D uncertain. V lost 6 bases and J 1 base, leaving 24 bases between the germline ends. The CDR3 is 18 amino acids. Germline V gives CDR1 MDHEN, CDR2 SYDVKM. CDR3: CASRKPVGPLHINYGYTF. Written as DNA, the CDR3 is TGTGCCAGCAGGAAACCGGTCGGACCCCTTCACATTAACTATGGCTACACCTTC.

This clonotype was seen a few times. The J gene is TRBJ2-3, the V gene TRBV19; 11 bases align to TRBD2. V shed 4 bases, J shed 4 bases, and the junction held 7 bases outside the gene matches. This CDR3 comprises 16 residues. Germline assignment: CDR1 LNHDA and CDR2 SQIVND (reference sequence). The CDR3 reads CASSTGTSGASDTQYF. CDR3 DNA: TGTGCCAGTAGTACCGGGACTAGCGGTGCGTCAGATACGCAGTATTTT.

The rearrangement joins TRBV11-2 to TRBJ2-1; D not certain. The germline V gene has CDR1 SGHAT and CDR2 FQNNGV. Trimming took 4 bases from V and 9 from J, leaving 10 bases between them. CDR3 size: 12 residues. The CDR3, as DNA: TGTGCCAGCAGCTCTTGGGATGGTGAGCAGTTCTTC. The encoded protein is CASSSWDGEQFF.

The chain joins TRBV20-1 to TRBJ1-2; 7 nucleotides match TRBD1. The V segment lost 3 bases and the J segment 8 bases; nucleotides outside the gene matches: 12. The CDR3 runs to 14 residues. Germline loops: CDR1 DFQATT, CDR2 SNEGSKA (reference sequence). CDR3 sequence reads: CSARAGQLILGYTF. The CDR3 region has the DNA TGCAGTGCTAGGGCGGGACAGCTAATCCTCGGCTACACCTTC.

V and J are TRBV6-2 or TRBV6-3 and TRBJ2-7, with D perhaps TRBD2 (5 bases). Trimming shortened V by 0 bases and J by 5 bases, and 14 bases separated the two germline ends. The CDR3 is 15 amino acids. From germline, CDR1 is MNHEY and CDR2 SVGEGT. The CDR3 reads CASSYSRGDRHEQYF. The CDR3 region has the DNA TGTGCCAGCAGTTACTCTCGGGGAGATCGTCACGAGCAGTACTTC.

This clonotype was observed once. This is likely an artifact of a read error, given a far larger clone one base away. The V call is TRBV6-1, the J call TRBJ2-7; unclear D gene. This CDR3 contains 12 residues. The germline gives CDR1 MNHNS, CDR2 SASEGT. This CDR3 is CDSSLVGYEQYF. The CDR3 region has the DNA TGTGACAGCAGTCTGGTGGGGTACGAGCAGTACTTC.

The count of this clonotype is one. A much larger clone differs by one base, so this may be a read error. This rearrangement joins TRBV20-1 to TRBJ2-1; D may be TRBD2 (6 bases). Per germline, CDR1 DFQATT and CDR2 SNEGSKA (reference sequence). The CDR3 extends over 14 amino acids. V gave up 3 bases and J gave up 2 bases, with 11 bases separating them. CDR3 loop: CSARTCGTYNEQFF. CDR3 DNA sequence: TGCAGTGCTAGGACTTGCGGGACCTACAATGAGCAGTTCTTC.

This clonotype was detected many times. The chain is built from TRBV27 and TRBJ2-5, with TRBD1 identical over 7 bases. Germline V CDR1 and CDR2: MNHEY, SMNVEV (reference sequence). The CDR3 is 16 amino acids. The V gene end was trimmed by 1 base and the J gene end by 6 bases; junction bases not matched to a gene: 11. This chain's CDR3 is CASSLLGTGVEKTQYF. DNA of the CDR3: TGTGCCAGCAGTTTATTAGGCACAGGGGTTGAGAAGACCCAGTACTTC.

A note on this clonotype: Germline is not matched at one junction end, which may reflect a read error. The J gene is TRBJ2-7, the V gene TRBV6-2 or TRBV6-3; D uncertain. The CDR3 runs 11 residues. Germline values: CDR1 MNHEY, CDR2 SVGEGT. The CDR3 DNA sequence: TGTGCCAGCAGTTACTCATACGATCAGTACTTC. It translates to CASSYSYDQYF.

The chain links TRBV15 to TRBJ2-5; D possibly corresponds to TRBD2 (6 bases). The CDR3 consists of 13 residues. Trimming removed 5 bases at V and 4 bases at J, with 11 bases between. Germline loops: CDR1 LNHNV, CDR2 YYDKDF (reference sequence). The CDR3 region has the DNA TGTGCCACCAGCCCTCCGGGACTAGAGACCCAGTACTTC. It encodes CATSPPGLETQYF.

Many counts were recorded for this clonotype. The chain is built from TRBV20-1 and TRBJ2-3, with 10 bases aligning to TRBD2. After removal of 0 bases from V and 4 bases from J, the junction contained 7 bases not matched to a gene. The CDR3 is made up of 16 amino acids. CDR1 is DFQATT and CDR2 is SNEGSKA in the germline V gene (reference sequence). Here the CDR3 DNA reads TGCAGTGCTAGAGATAACCTAGCGGGAGACGCAGATACGCAGTATTTT. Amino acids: CSARDNLAGDADTQYF.

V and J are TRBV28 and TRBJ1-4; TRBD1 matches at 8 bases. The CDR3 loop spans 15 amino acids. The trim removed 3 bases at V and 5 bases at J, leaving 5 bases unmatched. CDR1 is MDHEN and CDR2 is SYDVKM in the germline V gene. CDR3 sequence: CASSFGRTGNEKLFF. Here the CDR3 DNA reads TGTGCCAGCAGTTTCGGCAGGACAGGGAATGAAAAACTGTTTTTT.

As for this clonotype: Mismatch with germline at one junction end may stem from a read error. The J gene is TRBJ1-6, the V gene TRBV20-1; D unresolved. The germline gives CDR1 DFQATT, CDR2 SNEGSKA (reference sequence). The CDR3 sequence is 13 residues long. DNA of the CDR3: TGCAGTGCCCGAGATCCCGCGAATTCACCCCTCCAGTTT. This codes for CSARDPANSPLQF.

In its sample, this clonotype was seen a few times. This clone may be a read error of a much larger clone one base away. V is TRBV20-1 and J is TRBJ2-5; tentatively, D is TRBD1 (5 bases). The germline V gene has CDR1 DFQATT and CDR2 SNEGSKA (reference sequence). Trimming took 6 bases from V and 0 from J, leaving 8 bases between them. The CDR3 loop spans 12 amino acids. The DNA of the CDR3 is TGCAGTGCCCTAGGGGACCAAGAGACCCAGTACTTC. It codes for CSALGDQETQYF.

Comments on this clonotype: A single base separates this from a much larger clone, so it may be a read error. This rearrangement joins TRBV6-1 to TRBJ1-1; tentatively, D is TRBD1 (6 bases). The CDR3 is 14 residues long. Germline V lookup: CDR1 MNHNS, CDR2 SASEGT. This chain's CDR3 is CASTKDSENSEAFF. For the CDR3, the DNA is TGTGCCAGCACCAAGGACAGCGAGAACTCTGAAGCTTTCTTT.

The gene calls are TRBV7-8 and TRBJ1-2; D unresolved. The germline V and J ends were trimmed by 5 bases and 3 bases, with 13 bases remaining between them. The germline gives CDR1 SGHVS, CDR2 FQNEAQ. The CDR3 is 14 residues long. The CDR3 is CASSRDGPDYGYTF. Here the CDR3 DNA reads TGTGCCAGCAGCCGAGATGGGCCGGACTATGGCTACACCTTC. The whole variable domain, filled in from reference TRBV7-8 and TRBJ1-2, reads GAGVSQSPRYKVAKRGQDVALRCDPISGHVSLFWYQQALGQGPEFLTYFQNEAQLDKSGLPSDRFFAERPEGSVSTLKIQRTQQEDSAVYLCASSRDGPDYGYTFGSGTRLTVV.

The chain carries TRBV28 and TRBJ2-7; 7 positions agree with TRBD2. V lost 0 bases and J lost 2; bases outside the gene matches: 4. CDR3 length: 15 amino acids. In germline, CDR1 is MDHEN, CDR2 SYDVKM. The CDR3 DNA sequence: TGTGCCAGCAGTTTATGGCGGGGGTCCCCCTACGAGCAGTACTTC. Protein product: CASSLWRGSPYEQYF. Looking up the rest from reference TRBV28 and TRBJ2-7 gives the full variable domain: DVKVTQSSRYLVKRTGEKVFLECVQDMDHENMFWYRQDPGLGLRLIYFSYDVKMKEKGDIPEGYSVSREKKERFSLILESASTNQTSMYLCASSLWRGSPYEQYFGPGTRLTVT.

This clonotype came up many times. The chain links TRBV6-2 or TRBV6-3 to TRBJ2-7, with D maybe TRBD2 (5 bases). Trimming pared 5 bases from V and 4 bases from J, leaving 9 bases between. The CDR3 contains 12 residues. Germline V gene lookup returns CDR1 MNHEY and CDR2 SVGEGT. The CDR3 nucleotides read TGTGCCAGCAGTCTCCGGGATTACGAGCAGTACTTC. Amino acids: CASSLRDYEQYF.

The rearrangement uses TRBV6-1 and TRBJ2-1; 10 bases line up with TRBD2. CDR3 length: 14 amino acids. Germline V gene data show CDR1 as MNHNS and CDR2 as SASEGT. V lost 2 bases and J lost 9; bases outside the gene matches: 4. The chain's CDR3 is CASSERRTSGEQFF. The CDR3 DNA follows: TGTGCCAGCAGTGAACGGAGGACTAGCGGTGAGCAGTTCTTC.

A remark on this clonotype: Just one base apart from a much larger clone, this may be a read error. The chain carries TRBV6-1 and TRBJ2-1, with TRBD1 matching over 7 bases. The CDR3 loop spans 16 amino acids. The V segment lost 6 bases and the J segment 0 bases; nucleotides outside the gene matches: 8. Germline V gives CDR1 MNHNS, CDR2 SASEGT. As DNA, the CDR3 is TGTGCCAGCAGCCAGACAGGGTCTAGCTCCTACAATGAGCAGTTCTTC. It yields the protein CASSQTGSSSYNEQFF.

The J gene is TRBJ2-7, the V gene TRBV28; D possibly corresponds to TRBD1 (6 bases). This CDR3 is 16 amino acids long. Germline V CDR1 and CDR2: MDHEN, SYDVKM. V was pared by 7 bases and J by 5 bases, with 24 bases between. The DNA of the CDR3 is TGTGCCAGCACCCCTGATGTATACAGGGCGATTAACGAGCAGTACTTC. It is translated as CASTPDVYRAINEQYF.

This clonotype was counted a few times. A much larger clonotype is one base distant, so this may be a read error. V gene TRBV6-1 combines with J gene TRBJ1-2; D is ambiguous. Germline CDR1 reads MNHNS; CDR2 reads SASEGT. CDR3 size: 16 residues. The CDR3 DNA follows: TGTGCCAGCAGTGAGTGGGTGAGGACCACTAACTATGGCTACGCCTTC. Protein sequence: CASSEWVRTTNYGYAF.

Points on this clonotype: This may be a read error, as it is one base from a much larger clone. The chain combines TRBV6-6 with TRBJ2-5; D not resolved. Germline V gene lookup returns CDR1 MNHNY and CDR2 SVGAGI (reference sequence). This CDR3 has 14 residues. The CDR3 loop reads CASSYSLVQETQHF. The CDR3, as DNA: TGTGCCAGCAGTTACTCGCTAGTCCAGGAGACCCAGCACTTC.

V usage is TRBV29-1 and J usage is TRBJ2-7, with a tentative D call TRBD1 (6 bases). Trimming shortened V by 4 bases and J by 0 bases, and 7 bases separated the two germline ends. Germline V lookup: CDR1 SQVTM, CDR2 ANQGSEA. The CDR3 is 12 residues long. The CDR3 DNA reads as TGCAGCGTTGTGACAGGCTCCTACGAGCAGTACTTC. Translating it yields CSVVTGSYEQYF.

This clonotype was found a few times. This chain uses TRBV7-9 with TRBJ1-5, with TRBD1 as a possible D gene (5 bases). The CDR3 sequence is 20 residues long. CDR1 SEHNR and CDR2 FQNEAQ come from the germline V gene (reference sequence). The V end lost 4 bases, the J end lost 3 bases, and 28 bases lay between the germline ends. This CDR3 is CASSSTRFDSSAGTNQPQHF. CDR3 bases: TGTGCCAGCAGCTCAACACGATTCGACAGTTCAGCAGGGACCAATCAGCCCCAGCATTTT.

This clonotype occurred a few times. CDR3 in DNA: TGTGCCACCAGTGATCCCGGGACTAGCGTAACTAGCACAGATACGCAGTATTTT. Translation: CATSDPGTSVTSTDTQYF. The rearrangement links TRBV24-1 to TRBJ2-3; 10 positions agree with TRBD2. The V gene's germline CDR1 is KGHDR and CDR2 SFDVKD. The CDR3 runs 18 residues. The V and J ends lost 3 bases and 0 bases, in that order; junction bases with no gene match: 8.